Below, 7 T cell receptor beta chains from the same sample are listed, as sequenced in a study of blood T cells in healthy people across ages (dated by TCRdb to between 2014 and 2016). Libraries came from 5' RACE. Sequencing instrument: Illumina HiSeq 2500. A second PCR of roughly 6 to 11 cycles was run with a J-beta primer mix and a sample-barcoded 5' primer. TCRdb's own reprocessing of the public reads used fastp at Q25 and MiXCR and kept productive beta chains. Rows with one shared CDR3 protein collapse into an entry with the most common genes and DNA. The sample has just under 750,000 distinct CDR3 sequences on record, about a fifth of them singletons. Of the sample, 22% is held by the ten largest clones. Sequenced: blood. The receptor set was obtained from a man between 65 and 85 years old in good health.

The sample holds many counts of this clonotype. The V and J genes are TRBV20-1 and TRBJ2-2, with no clear D. V lost 3 bases, J lost 3 bases, and 14 bases lay in between. Germline V gene lookup returns CDR1 DFQATT and CDR2 SNEGSKA (reference sequence). The CDR3 spans 15 residues. The chain's CDR3 is CSARPQLADTGELFF. CDR3 sequence (DNA): TGCAGTGCTAGGCCCCAACTGGCGGACACCGGGGAGCTGTTTTTT.

This clonotype was observed many times. This chain connects TRBV29-1 to TRBJ1-4, with a weak D call TRBD1 (5 bases). The CDR3 is 13 amino acids. The germline CDR1 and CDR2 sequences are SQVTM and ANQGSEA. Trimming shortened V by 2 bases and J by 8 bases, and 12 bases separated the two germline ends. This CDR3 is CSVEYQGGEKLFF. CDR3 sequence (DNA): TGCAGCGTTGAATACCAGGGTGGCGAAAAACTGTTTTTT.

The table lists this clonotype with a few counts. The rearrangement links TRBV5-4 to TRBJ2-1; TRBD2 agrees at 9 bases. Losses at the gene ends were 6 bases for V and 4 bases for J; bases not matched to a gene: 8. The germline CDR1 and CDR2 sequences are SGHNT and YYREEE (reference sequence). The CDR3 loop spans 15 amino acids. In nucleotides, the CDR3 is TGTGCCAGCACTATGACTAGCGGCTCTTACAATGAGCAGTTCTTC. Protein sequence: CASTMTSGSYNEQFF.

As for this clonotype: A single base separates this from a much larger clone, so it may be a read error. The genes are TRBV20-1 and TRBJ2-3; TRBD2 agrees at 7 bases. The CDR3 consists of 15 residues. V lost 7 bases to trimming and J lost 4 bases; unmatched junction nucleotides: 14. Germline CDR1 and CDR2: DFQATT and SNEGSKA (reference sequence). CDR3 sequence (DNA): TGCAGTGTCGTCTCTAGCGGATCCGTCGCAGATACGCAGTATTTT. This encodes CSVVSSGSVADTQYF.

This clonotype has a handful of counts. The chain recombines TRBV12-3 or TRBV12-4 with TRBJ1-4, with D unresolved. The CDR3 spans 14 residues. The germline V and J ends were trimmed by 3 bases and 2 bases, with 7 bases remaining between them. The CDR3 is CASSFSRTNEKLFF. CDR3 bases: TGTGCCAGCAGTTTCAGTCGGACTAATGAAAAACTGTTTTTT.

This clonotype was observed many times. V is TRBV12-3 or TRBV12-4 and J is TRBJ2-7; no reliable D call. V lost 0 bases to trimming and J lost 0 bases, with 6 bases between them. There are 14 residues in the CDR3. The CDR3, as DNA: TGTGCCAGCAGTTTAGCGGGCGGCTCCTACGAGCAGTACTTC. It codes for CASSLAGGSYEQYF.

This clonotype has just a few counts. The chain combines TRBV9 with TRBJ1-1; D is possibly TRBD1 (5 bases). Trimming took 4 bases from V and 7 from J, leaving 14 bases between them. Germline-derived CDR1 and CDR2 are SGDLS and YYNGEE. The CDR3 consists of 13 residues. DNA of the CDR3: TGTGCCAGCAGCTTGGGGGGGAGCGGTGAAGCTTTCTTT. It specifies CASSLGGSGEAFF.